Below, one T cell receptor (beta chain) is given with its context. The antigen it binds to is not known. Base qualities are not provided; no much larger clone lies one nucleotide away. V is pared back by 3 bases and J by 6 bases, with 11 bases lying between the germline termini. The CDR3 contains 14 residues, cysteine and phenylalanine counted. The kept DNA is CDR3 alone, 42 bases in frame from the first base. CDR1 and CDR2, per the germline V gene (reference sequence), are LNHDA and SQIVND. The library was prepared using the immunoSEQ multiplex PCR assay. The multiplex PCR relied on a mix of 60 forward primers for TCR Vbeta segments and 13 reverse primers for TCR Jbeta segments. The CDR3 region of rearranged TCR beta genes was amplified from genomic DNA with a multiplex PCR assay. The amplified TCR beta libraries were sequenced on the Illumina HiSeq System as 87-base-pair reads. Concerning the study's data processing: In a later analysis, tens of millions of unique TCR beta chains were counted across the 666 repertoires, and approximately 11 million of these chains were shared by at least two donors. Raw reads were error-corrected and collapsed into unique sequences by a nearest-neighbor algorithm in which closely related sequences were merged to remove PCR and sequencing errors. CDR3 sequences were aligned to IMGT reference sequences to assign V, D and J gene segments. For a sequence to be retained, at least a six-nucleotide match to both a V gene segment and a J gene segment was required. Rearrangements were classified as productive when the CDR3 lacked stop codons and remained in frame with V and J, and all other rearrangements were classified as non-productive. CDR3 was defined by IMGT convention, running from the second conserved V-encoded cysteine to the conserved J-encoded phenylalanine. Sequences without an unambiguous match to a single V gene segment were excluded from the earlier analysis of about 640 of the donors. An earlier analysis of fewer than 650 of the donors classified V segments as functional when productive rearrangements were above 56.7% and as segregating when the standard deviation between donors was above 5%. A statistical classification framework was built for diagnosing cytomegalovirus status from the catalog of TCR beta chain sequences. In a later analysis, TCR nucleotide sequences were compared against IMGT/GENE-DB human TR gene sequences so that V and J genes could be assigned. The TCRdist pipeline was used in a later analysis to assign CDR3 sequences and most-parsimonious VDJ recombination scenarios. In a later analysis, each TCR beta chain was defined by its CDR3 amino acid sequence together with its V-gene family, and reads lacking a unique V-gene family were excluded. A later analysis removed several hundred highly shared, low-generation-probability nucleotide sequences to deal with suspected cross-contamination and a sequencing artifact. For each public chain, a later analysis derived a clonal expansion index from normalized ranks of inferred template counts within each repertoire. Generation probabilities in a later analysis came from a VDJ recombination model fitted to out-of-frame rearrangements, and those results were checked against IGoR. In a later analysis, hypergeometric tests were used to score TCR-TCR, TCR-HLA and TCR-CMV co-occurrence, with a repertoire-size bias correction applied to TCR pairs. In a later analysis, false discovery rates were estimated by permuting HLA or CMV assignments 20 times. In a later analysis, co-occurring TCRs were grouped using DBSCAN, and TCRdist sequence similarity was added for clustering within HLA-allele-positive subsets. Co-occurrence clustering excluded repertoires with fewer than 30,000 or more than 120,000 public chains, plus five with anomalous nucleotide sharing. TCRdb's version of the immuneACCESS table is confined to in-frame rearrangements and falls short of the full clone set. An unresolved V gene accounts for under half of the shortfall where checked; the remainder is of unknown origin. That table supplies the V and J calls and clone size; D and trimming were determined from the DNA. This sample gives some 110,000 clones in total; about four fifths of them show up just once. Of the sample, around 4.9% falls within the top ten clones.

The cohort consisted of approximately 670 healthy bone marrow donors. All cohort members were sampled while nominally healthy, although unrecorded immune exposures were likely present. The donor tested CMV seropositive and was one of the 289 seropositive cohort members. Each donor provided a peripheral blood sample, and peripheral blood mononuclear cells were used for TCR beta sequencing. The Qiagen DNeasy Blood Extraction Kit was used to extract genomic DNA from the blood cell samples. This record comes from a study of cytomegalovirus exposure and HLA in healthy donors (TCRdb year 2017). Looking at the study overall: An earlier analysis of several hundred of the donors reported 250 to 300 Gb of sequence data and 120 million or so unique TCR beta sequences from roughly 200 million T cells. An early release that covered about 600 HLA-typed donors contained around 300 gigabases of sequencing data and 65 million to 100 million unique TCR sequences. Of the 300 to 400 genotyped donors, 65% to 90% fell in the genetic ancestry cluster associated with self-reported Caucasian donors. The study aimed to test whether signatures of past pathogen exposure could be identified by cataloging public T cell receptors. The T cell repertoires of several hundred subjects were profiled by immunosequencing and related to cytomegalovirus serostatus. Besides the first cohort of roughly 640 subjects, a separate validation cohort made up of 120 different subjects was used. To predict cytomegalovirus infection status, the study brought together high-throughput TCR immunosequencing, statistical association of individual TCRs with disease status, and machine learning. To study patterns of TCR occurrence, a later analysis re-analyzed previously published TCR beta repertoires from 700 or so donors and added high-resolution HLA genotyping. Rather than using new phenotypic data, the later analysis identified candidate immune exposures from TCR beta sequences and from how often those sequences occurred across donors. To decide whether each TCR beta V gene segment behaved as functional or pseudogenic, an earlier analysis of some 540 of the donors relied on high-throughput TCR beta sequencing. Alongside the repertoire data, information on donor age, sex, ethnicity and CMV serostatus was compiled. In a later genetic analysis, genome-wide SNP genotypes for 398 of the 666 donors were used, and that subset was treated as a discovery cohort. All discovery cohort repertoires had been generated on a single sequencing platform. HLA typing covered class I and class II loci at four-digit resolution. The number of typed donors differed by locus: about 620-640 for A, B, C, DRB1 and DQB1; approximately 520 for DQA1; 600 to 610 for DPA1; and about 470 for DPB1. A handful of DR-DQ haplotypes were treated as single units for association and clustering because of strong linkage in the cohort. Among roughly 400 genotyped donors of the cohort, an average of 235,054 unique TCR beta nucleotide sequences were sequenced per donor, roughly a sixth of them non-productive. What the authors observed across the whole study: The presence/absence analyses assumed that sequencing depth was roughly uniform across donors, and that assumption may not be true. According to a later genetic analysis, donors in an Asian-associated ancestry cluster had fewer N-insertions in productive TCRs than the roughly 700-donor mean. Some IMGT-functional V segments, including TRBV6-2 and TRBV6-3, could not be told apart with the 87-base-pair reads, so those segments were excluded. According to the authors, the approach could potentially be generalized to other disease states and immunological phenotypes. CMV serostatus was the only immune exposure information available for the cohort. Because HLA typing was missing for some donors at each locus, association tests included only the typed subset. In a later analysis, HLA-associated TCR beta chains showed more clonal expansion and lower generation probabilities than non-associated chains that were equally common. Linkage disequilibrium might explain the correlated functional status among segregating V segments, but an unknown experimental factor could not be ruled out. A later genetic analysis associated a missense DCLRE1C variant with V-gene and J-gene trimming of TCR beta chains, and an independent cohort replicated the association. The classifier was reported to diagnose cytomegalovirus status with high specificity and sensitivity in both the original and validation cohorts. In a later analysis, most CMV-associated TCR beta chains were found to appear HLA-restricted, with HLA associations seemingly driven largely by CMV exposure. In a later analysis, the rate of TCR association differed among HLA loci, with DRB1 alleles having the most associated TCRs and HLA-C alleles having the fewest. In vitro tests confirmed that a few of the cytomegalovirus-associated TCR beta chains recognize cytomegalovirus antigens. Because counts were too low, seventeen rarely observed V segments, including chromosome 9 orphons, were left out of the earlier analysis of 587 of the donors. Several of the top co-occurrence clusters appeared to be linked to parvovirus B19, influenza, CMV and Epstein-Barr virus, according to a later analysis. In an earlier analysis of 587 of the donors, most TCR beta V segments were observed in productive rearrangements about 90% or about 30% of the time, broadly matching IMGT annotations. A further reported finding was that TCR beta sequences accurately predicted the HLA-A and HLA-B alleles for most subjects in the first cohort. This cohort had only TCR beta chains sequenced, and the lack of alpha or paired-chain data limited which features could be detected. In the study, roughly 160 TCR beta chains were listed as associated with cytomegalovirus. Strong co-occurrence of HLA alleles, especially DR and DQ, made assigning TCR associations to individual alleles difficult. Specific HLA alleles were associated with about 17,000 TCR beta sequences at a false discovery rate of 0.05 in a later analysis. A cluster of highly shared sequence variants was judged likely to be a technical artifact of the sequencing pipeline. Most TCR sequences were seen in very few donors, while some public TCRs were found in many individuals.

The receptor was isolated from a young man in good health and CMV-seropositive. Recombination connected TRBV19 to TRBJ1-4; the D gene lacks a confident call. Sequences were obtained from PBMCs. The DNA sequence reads TGTGCCAGTAGTATTTCAGAGAGGCATGAAAAACTGTTTTTT. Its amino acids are CASSISERHEKLFF.